These T cell receptor beta chains were read from a single sample in a study of T-cell reconstitution after alpha-beta-depleted transplantation in children. One entry per CDR3 protein, called by TCRdb with MiXCR from the PCR reads. The profile covers about 830,000 distinct CDR3 sequences, with approximately 15% appearing a single time and approximately 4.5% taken by the ten largest. This sample comprised PBMCs, mostly from graft donor cells, obtained 360 days after TCRalphabeta/CD19-depleted stem cell transplant. The receptors were gathered from a male patient younger than 18 who had a stem cell transplant for acute lymphoblastic leukemia, so the T cells may come from the graft donor. Both conserved end residues are part of each CDR3. The order of the fields is CDR3 protein, CDR3 DNA, D gene, J gene, V gene, clone size. D genes are given only for firm matches. Rows give clone size only sometimes, using once, few, many, or a class for an expanded clone.

cdr3_aa: CASSYYWWGSNTGELFF
cdr3_nt: TGTGCCAGCAGTTACTACTGGTGGGGTTCGAACACCGGGGAGCTGTTTTTT
d_call: -
j_call: TRBJ2-2
v_call: TRBV6-5
clone_size: few

cdr3_aa: CAVPSGEGTIYF
cdr3_nt: TGTGCCGTCCCTAGCGGGGAGGGCACCATATATTTT
d_call: -
j_call: TRBJ1-3
v_call: TRBV28
clone_size: -

cdr3_aa: CASSTSRGDNEQFF
cdr3_nt: TGCGCCAGCAGCACTAGTAGAGGGGACAATGAGCAGTTCTTC
d_call: -
j_call: TRBJ2-1
v_call: TRBV10-2
clone_size: few

cdr3_aa: CSAWDRRRGGYTF
cdr3_nt: TGCAGTGCCTGGGACAGGAGGAGGGGGGGCTACACCTTC
d_call: TRBD1
j_call: TRBJ1-2
v_call: TRBV20-1
clone_size: few

cdr3_aa: CSASITSGSYEQYF
cdr3_nt: TGCAGTGCTAGTATAACTAGCGGGAGCTACGAGCAGTACTTC
d_call: TRBD2
j_call: TRBJ2-7
v_call: TRBV20-1
clone_size: few

cdr3_aa: CASSPLAGVKVGEQYF
cdr3_nt: TGTGCCAGCAGCCCCCTAGCGGGAGTCAAAGTAGGCGAGCAGTACTTC
d_call: TRBD2
j_call: TRBJ2-7
v_call: TRBV7-9
clone_size: -

cdr3_aa: CASSYSQGGNIQYF
cdr3_nt: TGTGCCAGCAGTTACTCTCAGGGTGGGAACATTCAGTACTTC
d_call: -
j_call: TRBJ2-4
v_call: TRBV6-2/TRBV6-3
clone_size: many

cdr3_aa: CASSSREQGVEELFF
cdr3_nt: TGTGCCAGTTCCTCGCGCGAACAGGGAGTAGAGGAGCTGTTTTTT
d_call: -
j_call: TRBJ2-2
v_call: TRBV19
clone_size: -

cdr3_aa: CASSGTSATDTQYF
cdr3_nt: TGCGCCAGCAGCGGGACTAGCGCCACAGATACGCAGTATTTT
d_call: TRBD2
j_call: TRBJ2-3
v_call: TRBV5-1
clone_size: -

cdr3_aa: CSAGGGSGEYEQYF
cdr3_nt: TGCAGCGCAGGAGGGGGCTCGGGCGAATACGAGCAGTACTTC
d_call: -
j_call: TRBJ2-7
v_call: TRBV29-1
clone_size: -

cdr3_aa: CASSWIQLAAHEQYF
cdr3_nt: TGTGCCAGCAGTTGGATACAACTAGCTGCCCACGAGCAGTACTTC
d_call: -
j_call: TRBJ2-7
v_call: TRBV12-3/TRBV12-4
clone_size: few

cdr3_aa: CASGLVFTQRTNEQFF
cdr3_nt: TGTGCTAGTGGTTTGGTGTTTACCCAGCGGACCAATGAGCAGTTCTTC
d_call: -
j_call: TRBJ2-1
v_call: TRBV12-5
clone_size: -

cdr3_aa: CASSLARQDIQYF
cdr3_nt: TGTGCCAGCAGCTTAGCTCGACAGGACATTCAGTACTTC
d_call: -
j_call: TRBJ2-4
v_call: TRBV7-9
clone_size: many

cdr3_aa: CASSVQAIHQETQYF
cdr3_nt: TGTGCCAGCAGTGTCCAGGCAATCCACCAAGAGACCCAGTACTTC
d_call: -
j_call: TRBJ2-5
v_call: TRBV9
clone_size: few

cdr3_aa: CASALAGAEPEQFF
cdr3_nt: TGCGCCAGCGCCCTAGCGGGAGCGGAGCCTGAGCAGTTCTTC
d_call: TRBD2
j_call: TRBJ2-1
v_call: TRBV5-1
clone_size: -

cdr3_aa: CASSPTTSGRAIVAYEQYF
cdr3_nt: TGTGCCAGCAGCCCGACGACTAGCGGGAGGGCCATAGTAGCCTACGAGCAGTACTTC
d_call: TRBD2
j_call: TRBJ2-7
v_call: TRBV7-6
clone_size: -

cdr3_aa: CASSPDRVADTQYF
cdr3_nt: TGCGCCAGCAGCCCGGACAGGGTCGCAGATACGCAGTATTTT
d_call: TRBD1
j_call: TRBJ2-3
v_call: TRBV5-1
clone_size: -

cdr3_aa: CASSLIRVKASEQYF
cdr3_nt: TGTGCCAGCAGCTTGATTAGGGTTAAGGCCAGCGAGCAGTACTTC
d_call: -
j_call: TRBJ2-7
v_call: TRBV5-6
clone_size: few

cdr3_aa: CASSLAGVSTEAFF
cdr3_nt: TGCGCCAGCAGCTTGGCGGGGGTGAGCACTGAAGCTTTCTTT
d_call: -
j_call: TRBJ1-1
v_call: TRBV5-1
clone_size: few

cdr3_aa: CASSPKTGNEQFF
cdr3_nt: TGTGCCAGCAGTCCCAAGACGGGCAATGAGCAGTTCTTC
d_call: -
j_call: TRBJ2-1
v_call: TRBV12-3/TRBV12-4
clone_size: many

cdr3_aa: CSARPLLAASYNEQFF
cdr3_nt: TGCAGTGCCCGACCACTCCTAGCGGCCTCCTACAATGAGCAGTTCTTC
d_call: TRBD2
j_call: TRBJ2-1
v_call: TRBV20-1
clone_size: -

cdr3_aa: CSAREFFRQGGARKVAKNIQYF
cdr3_nt: TGCAGTGCTAGAGAATTTTTTCGACAGGGTGGGGCGAGGAAGGTGGCCAAAAACATTCAGTACTTC
d_call: TRBD1
j_call: TRBJ2-4
v_call: TRBV20-1
clone_size: -

cdr3_aa: CASSSGQTGEQYF
cdr3_nt: TGCGCCAGCAGCTCGGGACAGACTGGGGAGCAGTACTTC
d_call: TRBD1
j_call: TRBJ2-7
v_call: TRBV5-1
clone_size: few

cdr3_aa: CASSFLLVLYF
cdr3_nt: TGTGCCAGCAGCTTCCTCCTTGTATTGTACTTC
d_call: -
j_call: TRBJ2-4
v_call: TRBV7-9
clone_size: -

cdr3_aa: CASRSKRGESRDKGEKLFF
cdr3_nt: TGTGCCAGCAGGAGTAAAAGGGGTGAAAGCCGGGACAAGGGCGAAAAACTGTTTTTT
d_call: -
j_call: TRBJ1-4
v_call: TRBV11-1
clone_size: few

cdr3_aa: CASSEQAGYEQYF
cdr3_nt: TGTGCCAGCAGTGAACAAGCTGGCTACGAGCAGTACTTC
d_call: -
j_call: TRBJ2-7
v_call: TRBV25-1
clone_size: few

cdr3_aa: CASSHDGGTSGLYEQYF
cdr3_nt: TGTGCCAGCTCACATGATGGGGGGACTAGCGGGCTCTACGAGCAGTACTTC
d_call: TRBD2
j_call: TRBJ2-7
v_call: TRBV18
clone_size: -

cdr3_aa: CSVDGSSWSYNEQFF
cdr3_nt: TGCAGCGTTGATGGGTCTAGCTGGTCCTACAATGAGCAGTTCTTC
d_call: -
j_call: TRBJ2-1
v_call: TRBV29-1
clone_size: many

cdr3_aa: CASSRQSRFYEQYF
cdr3_nt: TGTGCCAGCAGTAGACAGTCCCGTTTCTACGAGCAGTACTTC
d_call: -
j_call: TRBJ2-7
v_call: TRBV27
clone_size: -

cdr3_aa: CASTSPKNIQYF
cdr3_nt: TGTGCCAGCACATCGCCCAAAAACATTCAGTACTTC
d_call: -
j_call: TRBJ2-4
v_call: TRBV7-9
clone_size: few

cdr3_aa: CAISFKGMNTEAFF
cdr3_nt: TGTGCCATCAGTTTCAAGGGGATGAACACTGAAGCTTTCTTT
d_call: -
j_call: TRBJ1-1
v_call: TRBV10-3
clone_size: -

cdr3_aa: CSASKATNNQPQHF
cdr3_nt: TGCAGTGCTAGTAAGGCTACGAACAATCAGCCCCAGCATTTT
d_call: -
j_call: TRBJ1-5
v_call: TRBV20-1
clone_size: -

cdr3_aa: CASSDYKNTEAFF
cdr3_nt: TGTGCCAGCAGCGACTACAAGAACACTGAAGCTTTCTTT
d_call: -
j_call: TRBJ1-1
v_call: TRBV7-6
clone_size: few

cdr3_aa: CASSATVTIYF
cdr3_nt: TGTGCCAGCAGTGCGACTGTAACCATATATTTT
d_call: -
j_call: TRBJ1-3
v_call: TRBV6-1
clone_size: few

cdr3_aa: CAVRRGGSYNEQFF
cdr3_nt: TGTGCCGTCCGCCGTGGGGGTTCCTACAATGAGCAGTTCTTC
d_call: -
j_call: TRBJ2-1
v_call: TRBV28
clone_size: many